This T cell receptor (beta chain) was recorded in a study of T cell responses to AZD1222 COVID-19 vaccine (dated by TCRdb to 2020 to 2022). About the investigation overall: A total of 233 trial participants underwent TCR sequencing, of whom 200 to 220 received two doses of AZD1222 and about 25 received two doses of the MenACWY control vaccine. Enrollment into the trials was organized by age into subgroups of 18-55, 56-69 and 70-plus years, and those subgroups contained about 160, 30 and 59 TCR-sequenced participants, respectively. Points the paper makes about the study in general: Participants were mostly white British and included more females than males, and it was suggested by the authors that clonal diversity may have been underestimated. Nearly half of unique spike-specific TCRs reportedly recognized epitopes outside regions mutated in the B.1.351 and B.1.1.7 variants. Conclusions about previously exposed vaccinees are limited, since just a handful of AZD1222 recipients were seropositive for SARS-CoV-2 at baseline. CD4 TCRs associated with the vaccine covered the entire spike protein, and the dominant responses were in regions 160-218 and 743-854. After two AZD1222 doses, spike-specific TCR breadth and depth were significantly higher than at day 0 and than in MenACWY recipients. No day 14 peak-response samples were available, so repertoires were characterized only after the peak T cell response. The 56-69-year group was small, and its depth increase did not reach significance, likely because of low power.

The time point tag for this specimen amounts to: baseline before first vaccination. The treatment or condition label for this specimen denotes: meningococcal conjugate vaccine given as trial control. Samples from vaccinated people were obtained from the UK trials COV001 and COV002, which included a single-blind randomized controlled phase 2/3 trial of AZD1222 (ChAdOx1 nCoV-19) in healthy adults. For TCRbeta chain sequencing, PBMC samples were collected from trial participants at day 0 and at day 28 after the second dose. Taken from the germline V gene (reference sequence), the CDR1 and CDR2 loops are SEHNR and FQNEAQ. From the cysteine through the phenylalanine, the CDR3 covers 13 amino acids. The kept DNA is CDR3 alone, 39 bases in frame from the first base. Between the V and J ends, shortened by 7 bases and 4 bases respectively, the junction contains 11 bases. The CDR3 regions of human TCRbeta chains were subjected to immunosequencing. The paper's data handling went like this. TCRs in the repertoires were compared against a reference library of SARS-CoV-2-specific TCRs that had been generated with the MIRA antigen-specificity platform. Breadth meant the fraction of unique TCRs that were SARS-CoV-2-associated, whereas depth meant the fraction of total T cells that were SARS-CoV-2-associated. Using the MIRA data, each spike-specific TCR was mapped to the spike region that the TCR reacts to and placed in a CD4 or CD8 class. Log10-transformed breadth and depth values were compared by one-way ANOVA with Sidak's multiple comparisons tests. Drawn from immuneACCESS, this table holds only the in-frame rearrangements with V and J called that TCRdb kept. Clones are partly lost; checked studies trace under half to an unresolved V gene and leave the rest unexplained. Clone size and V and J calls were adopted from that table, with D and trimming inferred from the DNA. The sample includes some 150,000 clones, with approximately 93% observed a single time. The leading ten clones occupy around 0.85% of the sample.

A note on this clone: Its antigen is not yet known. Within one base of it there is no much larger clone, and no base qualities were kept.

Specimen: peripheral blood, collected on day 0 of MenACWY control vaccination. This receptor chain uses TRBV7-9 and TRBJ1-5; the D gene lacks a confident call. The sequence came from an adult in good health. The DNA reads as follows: TGTGCCAGCAAGTTGGGCTCAAATCAGCCCCAGCATTTT. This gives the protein CASKLGSNQPQHF.